This T cell receptor beta chain comes out of a study of CD8+ T cells in alopecia areata. Sequencing templates came from extracted RNA that was reverse transcribed into cDNA. Repertoires were generated with immunoSEQ multiplex PCR, while TCRdb's copy carries only in-frame clones and drops some. The sample contains 60,000 to 85,000 clones, roughly 28% of which appear only once. Details on this clone: What it recognizes is unknown.

Broader study findings: Compared with normal scalp, lesional scalp had higher clonality and more expanded CD8+ clones.

Treatment meaning: oral pan-JAK inhibitor, 5-10 mg twice daily. Germline CDR1 SQVTM, CDR2 ANQGSEA. The CDR3 totals 12 residues. Trimming shortened V by 4 bases and J by 7 bases, and 10 bases separated the two germline ends. The starting material was CD8+ T cells sorted from blood, obtained at week 4, from a patient treated with tofacitinib. V is TRBV29-1 and J is TRBJ2-2, with D tentatively TRBD2 (6 bases). This sequence originates from a human donor with alopecia areata. The CDR3 protein is CSVVEGRGELFF. CDR3 sequence (DNA): TGCAGCGTTGTGGAGGGTCGCGGGGAGCTGTTTTTT.